This entry features one T cell receptor beta chain sequence. Its antigen is unidentified. This entry comes from a study of graft-versus-host responses after intestinal transplantation. Germline lookup yields CDR1 WSHSY and CDR2 SAAADI. The CDR3 has 13 amino acids. V lost 7 bases to trimming and J lost 6 bases; unmatched junction nucleotides: 5. Data came from immunoSEQ multiplex PCR; TCRdb stores just in-frame clones and leaves some out. Of 95,000 to 110,000 clones listed, roughly 93% are singletons. The sample here was unstimulated CD8+ T cells sorted from spleen or lymph node cells, taken before intestinal transplant. This chain connects TRBV10-2 to TRBJ2-1; 8 nucleotides agree with TRBD2. This clonotype was sampled from a human donor who received an intestinal transplant. Written as DNA, the CDR3 is TGCGCCAGCAACGGGGGGGCGGGCAATGAGCAGTTCTTC. Amino acids: CASNGGAGNEQFF.